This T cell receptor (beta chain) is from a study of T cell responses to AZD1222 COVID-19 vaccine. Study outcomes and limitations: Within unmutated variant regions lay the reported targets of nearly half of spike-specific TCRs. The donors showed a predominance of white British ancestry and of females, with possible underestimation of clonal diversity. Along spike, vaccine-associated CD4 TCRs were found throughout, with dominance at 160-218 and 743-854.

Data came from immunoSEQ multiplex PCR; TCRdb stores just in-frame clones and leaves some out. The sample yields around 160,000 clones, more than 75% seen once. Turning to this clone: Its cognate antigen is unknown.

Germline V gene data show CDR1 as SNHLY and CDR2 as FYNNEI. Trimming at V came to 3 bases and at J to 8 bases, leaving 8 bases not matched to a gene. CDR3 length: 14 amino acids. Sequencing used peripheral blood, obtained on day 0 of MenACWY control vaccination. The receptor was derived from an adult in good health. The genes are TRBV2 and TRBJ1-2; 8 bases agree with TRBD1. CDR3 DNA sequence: TGTGCCAGCAGTGAGAGGTCCAGGGGGCAAGGCTACACCTTC. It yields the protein CASSERSRGQGYTF.